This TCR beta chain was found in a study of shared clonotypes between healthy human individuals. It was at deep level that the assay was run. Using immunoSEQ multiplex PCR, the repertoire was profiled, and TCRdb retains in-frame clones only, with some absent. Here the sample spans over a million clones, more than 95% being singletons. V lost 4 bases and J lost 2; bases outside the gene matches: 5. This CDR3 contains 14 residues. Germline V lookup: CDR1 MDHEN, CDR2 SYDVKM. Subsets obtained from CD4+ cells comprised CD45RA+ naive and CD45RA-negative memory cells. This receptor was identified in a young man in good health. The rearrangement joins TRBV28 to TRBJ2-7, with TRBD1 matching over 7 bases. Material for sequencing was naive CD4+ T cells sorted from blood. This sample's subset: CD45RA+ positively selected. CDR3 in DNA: TGTGCCAGCAGTTCGGGACAGACCCCCTACGAGCAGTACTTC. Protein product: CASSSGQTPYEQYF.